The following is a TCR beta chain sequence with its context. Method: immunoSEQ multiplex PCR; TCRdb's copy keeps in-frame clones and lacks some. The sample contains approximately 68,000 clones, less than 85% of which appear only once. The data originate from a study of blood T cell repertoires in COVID-19. Germline loops: CDR1 LGHNA, CDR2 YSLEER. The CDR3 sequence is 17 residues long. Trimming at V came to 0 bases and at J to 4 bases, leaving 7 bases not matched to a gene. This sequence joins TRBV4-3 and TRBJ2-1; 9 bases fit TRBD1. This TCR was sampled from a man aged 80 or over with active COVID-19. Sequencing input: peripheral blood. Written as DNA, the CDR3 is TGCGCCAGCAGCCAAGATGGGGGACAGGGAGTATACAATGAGCAGTTCTTC. Translation: CASSQDGGQGVYNEQFF.